This entry concerns a single T cell receptor (beta chain). Sequencing used immunoSEQ multiplex PCR; TCRdb keeps in-frame clones, though not all of them. This table has over a million clones, 70% to 80% appearing once. The sample is drawn from a study of shared clonotypes between healthy human individuals. Donors, healthy HIV-negative adults, lacked recent acute infections or vaccinations. The CDR3 loop spans 19 amino acids. Germline V gene data show CDR1 as MNHEY and CDR2 as SMNVEV (reference sequence). V dropped 3 bases and J dropped 0; count of bases not matched to a gene: 15. The source of this sequence is a young man in good health. Some clones in this sample may be carry-over from other donors' samples. The genes are TRBV27 and TRBJ2-7, with TRBD2 matching over 9 bases. Sequenced material: memory CD4+ T cells from PBMCs. Subset noted: CD45RA-negative fraction. The CDR3 bases are TGTGCCAGCAGTTTTTGGGGGACTAGCAAGTATCCAGGCTCCTACGAGCAGTACTTC. Protein sequence: CASSFWGTSKYPGSYEQYF.